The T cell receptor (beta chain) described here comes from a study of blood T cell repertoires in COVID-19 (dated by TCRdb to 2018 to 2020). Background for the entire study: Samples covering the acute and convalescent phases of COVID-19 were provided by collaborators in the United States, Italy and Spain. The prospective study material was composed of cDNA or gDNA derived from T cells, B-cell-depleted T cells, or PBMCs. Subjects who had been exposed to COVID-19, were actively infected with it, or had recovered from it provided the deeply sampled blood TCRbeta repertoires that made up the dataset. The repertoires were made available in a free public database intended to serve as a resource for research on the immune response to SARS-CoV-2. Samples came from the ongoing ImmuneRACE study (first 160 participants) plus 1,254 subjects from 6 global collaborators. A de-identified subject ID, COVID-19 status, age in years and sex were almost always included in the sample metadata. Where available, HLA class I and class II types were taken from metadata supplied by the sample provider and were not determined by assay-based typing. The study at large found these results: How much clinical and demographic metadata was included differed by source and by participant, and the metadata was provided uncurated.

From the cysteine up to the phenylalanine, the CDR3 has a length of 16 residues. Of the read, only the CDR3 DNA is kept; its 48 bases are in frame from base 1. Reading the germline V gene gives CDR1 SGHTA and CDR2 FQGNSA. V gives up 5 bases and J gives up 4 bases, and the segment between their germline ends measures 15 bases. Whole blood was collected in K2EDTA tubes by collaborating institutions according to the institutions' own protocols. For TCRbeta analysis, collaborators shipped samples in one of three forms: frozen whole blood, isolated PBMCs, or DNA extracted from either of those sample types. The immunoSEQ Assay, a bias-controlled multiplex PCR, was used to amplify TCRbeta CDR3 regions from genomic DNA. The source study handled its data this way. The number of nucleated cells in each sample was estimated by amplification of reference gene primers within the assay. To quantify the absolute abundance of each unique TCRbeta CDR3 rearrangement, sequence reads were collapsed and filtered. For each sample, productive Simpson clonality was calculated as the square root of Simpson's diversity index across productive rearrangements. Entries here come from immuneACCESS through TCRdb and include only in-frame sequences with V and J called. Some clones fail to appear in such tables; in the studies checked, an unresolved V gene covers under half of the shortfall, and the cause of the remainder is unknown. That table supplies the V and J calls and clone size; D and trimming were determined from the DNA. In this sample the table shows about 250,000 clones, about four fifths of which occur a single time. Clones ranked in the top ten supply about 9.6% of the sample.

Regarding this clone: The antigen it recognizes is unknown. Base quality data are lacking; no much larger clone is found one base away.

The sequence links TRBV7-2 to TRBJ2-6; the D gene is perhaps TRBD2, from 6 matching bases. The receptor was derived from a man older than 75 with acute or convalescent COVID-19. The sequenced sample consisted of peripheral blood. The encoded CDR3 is CASSTWRARGANVLTF. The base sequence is TGTGCCAGCAGCACCTGGAGGGCCAGAGGGGCCAACGTCCTGACTTTC.